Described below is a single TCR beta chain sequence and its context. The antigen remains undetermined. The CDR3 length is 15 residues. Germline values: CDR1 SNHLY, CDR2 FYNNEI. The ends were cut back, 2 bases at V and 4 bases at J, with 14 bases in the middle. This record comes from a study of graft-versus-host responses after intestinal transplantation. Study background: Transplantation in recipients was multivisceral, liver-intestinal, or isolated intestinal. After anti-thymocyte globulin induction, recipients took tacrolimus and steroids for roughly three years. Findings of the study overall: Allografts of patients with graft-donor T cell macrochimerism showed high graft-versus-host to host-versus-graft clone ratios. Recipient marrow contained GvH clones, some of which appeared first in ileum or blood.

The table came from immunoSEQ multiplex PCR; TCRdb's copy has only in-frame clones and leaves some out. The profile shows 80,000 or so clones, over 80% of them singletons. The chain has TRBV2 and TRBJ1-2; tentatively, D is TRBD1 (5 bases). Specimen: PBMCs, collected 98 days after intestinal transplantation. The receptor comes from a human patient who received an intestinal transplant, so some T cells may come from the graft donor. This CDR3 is CASSETPGKAYGYTF. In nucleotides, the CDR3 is TGTGCCAGCAGTGAAACGCCAGGGAAGGCCTATGGCTACACCTTC.